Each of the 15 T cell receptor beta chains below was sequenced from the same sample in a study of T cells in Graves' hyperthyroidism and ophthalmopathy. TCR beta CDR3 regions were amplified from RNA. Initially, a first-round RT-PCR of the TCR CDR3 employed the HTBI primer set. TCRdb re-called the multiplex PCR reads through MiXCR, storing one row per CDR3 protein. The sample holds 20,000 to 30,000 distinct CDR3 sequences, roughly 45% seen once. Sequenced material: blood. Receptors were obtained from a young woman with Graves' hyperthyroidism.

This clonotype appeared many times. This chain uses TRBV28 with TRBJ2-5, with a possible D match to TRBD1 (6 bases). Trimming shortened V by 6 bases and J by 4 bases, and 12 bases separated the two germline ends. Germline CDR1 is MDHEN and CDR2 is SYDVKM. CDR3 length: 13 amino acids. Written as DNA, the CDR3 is TGTGCCAGCAGCCCCGGGACAACAGAGACCCAGTACTTC. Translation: CASSPGTTETQYF.

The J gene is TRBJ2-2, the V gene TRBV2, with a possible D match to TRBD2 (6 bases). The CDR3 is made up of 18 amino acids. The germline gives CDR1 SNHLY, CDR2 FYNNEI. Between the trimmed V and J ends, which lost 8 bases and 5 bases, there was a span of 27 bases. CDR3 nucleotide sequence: TGTGCCAGCTGTTCTGGGCTAGCTGGAGGGCCGAGGACCGGGGAGCTGTTTTTT. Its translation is CASCSGLAGGPRTGELFF.

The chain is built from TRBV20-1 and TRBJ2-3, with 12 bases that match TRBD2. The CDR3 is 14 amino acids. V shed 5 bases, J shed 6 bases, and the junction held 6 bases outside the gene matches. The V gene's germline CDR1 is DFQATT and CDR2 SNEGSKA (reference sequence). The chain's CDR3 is CSAAPSGGADTQYF. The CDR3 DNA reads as TGCAGTGCTGCCCCTAGCGGGGGGGCGGATACGCAGTATTTT.

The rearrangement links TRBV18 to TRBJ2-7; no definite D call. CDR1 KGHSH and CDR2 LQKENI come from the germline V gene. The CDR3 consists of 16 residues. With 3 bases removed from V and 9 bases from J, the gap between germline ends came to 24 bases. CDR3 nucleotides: TGTGCCAGCTCACCCGGTGGCACCGGATCTGTAGACGGGCAGTACTTC. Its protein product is CASSPGGTGSVDGQYF.

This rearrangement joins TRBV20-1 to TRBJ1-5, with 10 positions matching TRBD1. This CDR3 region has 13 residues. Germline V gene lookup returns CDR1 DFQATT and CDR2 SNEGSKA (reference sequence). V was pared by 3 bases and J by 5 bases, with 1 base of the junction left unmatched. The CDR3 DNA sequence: TGCAGTGCTAGGGACAGGGGGTATCAGCCCCAGCATTTT. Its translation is CSARDRGYQPQHF.

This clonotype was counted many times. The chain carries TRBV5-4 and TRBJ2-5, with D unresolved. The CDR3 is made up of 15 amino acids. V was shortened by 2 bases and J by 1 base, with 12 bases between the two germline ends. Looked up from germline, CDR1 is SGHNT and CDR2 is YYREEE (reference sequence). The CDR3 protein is CASSFSRQIQETQYF. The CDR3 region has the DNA TGTGCCAGCAGCTTTTCCAGACAAATCCAAGAGACCCAGTACTTC.

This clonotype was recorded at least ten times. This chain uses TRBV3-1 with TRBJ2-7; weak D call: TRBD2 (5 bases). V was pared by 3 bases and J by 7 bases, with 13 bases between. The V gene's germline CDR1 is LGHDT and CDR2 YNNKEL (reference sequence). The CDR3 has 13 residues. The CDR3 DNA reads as TGTGCCAGCAGCCACCTAGCAACGGGGGAGCAGTACTTC. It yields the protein CASSHLATGEQYF.

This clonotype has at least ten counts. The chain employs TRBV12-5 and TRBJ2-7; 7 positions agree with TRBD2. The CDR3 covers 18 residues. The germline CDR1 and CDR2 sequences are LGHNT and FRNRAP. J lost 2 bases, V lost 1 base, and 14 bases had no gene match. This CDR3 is CASGLAVLRRERPYEQYF. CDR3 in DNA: TGTGCTAGTGGTTTGGCGGTCCTCCGGCGGGAGAGGCCCTACGAGCAGTACTTC.

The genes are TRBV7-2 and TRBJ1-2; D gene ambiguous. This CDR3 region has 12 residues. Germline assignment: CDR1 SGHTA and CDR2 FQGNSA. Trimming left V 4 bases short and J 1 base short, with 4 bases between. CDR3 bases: TGTGCCAGCAGCTCGTATAACTATGGCTACACCTTC. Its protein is CASSSYNYGYTF.

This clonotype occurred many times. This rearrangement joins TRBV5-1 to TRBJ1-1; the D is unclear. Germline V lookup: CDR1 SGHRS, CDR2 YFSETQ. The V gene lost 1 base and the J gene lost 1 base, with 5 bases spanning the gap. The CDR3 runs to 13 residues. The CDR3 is CASSLTPNTEAFF. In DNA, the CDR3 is TGCGCCAGCAGCTTGACGCCGAACACTGAAGCTTTCTTT.

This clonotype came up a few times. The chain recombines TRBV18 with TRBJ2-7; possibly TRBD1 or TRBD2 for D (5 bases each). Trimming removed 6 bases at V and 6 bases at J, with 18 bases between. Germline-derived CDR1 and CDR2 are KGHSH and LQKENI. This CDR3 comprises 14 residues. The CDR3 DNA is TGTGCCAGCTCTCGAGGACCGGGGCACCTCGAGCAGTACTTC. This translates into CASSRGPGHLEQYF.

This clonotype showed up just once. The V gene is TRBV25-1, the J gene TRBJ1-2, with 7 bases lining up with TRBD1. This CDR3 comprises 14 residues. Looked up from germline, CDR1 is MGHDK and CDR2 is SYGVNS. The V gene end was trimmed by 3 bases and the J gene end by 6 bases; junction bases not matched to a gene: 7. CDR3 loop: CASSDYWQGDGYTF. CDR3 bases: TGTGCCAGCAGTGATTATTGGCAGGGGGATGGCTACACCTTC.

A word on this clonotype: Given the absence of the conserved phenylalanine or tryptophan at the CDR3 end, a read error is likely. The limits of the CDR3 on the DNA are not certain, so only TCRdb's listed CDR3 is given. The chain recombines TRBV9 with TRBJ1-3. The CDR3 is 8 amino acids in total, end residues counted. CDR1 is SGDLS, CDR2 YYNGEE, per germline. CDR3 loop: CARERGLA.

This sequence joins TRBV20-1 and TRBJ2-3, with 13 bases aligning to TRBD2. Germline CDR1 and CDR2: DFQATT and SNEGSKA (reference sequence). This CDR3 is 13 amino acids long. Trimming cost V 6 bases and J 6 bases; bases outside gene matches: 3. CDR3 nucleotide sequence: TGCAGTGCCCAGACTAGCGGGAGGGATACGCAGTATTTT. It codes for CSAQTSGRDTQYF.

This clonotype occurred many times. The CDR3: CASSSSGRGTDTQYF. The DNA for the CDR3 is TGTGCCAGCAGTTCTAGCGGGAGGGGGACAGATACGCAGTATTTT. This chain connects TRBV28 to TRBJ2-3; 12 bases line up with TRBD2. CDR3 length equals 15 residues. Germline V gene sequence: CDR1 MDHEN, CDR2 SYDVKM. V shed 4 bases, J shed 3 bases, and the junction held 2 bases outside the gene matches.